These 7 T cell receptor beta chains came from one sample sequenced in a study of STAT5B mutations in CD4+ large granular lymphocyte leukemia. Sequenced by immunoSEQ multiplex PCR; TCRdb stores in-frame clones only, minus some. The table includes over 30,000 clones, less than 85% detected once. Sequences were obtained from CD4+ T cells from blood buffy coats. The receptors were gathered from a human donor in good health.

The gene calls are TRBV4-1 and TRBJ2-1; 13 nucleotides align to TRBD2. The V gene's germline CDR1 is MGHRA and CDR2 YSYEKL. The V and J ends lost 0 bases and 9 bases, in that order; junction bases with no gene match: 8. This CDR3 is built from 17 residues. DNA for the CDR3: TGCGCCAGCAGCCAAGAAAGTCCGGGACTAGCGGGAATTGAGCAGTTCTTC. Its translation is CASSQESPGLAGIEQFF.

CDR3 residues: CASSSPPGLRTGELFF. Here the CDR3 DNA reads TGTGCCAGCAGCTCCCCACCCGGGCTTCGGACCGGGGAGCTGTTTTTT. The chain carries TRBV11-2 and TRBJ2-2; no clear D gene. Trimming took off 4 bases at V and 5 bases at J, with 17 bases between the two ends. Germline V gene lookup returns CDR1 SGHAT and CDR2 FQNNGV. CDR3 length: 16 amino acids.

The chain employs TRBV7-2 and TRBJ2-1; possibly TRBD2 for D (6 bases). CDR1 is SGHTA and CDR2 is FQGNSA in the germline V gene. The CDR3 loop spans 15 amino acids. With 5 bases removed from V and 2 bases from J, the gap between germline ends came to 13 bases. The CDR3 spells CASSTNPGAYNEQFF. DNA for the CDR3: TGTGCCAGCAGCACCAATCCGGGGGCCTACAATGAGCAGTTCTTC.

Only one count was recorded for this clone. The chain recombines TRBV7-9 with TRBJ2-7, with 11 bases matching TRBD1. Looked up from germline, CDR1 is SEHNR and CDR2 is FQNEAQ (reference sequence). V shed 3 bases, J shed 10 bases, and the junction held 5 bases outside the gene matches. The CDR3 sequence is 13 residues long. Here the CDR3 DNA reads TGTGCCAGCAGCTTGGCGGGACAGGGGGGACAGTACTTC. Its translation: CASSLAGQGGQYF.

The CDR3 nucleotides read TGTGCCAGCAGTCGCCGGGACAGGGTGGGTGCGGAAAAACTGTTTTTT. This codes for CASSRRDRVGAEKLFF. The chain links TRBV6-6 to TRBJ1-4, with 9 bases identical to TRBD1. The trim removed 5 bases at V and 8 bases at J, leaving 12 bases unmatched. Germline CDR1 and CDR2: MNHNY and SVGAGI (reference sequence). This CDR3 has 16 amino acids.

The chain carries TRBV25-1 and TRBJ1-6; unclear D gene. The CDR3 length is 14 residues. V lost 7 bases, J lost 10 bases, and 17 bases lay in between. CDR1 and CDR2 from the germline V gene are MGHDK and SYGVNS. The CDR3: CASTLRAIGSPLHF. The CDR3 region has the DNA TGTGCCAGCACCCTCCGGGCTATAGGGTCACCCCTCCACTTT.

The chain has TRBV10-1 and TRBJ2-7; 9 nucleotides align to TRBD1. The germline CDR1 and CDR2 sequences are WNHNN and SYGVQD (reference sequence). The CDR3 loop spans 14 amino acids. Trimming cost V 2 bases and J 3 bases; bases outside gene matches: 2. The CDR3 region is CASSEGGQGYEQYF. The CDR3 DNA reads TGCGCCAGCAGTGAGGGGGGACAGGGCTACGAGCAGTACTTC.